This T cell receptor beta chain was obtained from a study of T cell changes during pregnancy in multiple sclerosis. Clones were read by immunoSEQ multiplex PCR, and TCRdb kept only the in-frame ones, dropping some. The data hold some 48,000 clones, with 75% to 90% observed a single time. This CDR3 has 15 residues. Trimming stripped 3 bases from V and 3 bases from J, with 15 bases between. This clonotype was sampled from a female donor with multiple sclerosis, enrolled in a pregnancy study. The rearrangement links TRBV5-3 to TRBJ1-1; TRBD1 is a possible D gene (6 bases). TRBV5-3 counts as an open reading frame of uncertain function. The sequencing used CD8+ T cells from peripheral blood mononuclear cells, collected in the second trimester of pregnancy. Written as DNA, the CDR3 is TGTGCCAGAAGCTCTAGGGACAAGGAGGACACTGAAGCTTTCTTT. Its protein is CARSSRDKEDTEAFF.